The rows below give T cell receptor beta chains drawn from one sample of a study of blood T cell repertoires in COVID-19. Profiling relied on immunoSEQ multiplex PCR, and the TCRdb table lists in-frame clones only, not all of them. This sample has roughly 230,000 clones, with roughly 87% found just once. Material: PBMCs or T cells enriched from blood (not recorded which). Receptors were obtained from a man aged 25 to 45 in a cohort exposed to, infected with or recovered from COVID-19 (not recorded which). Both conserved end residues are part of each CDR3. A D gene is named only where the DNA matches it firmly. Size is stated for part of the rows, as once, few or many counts, or as a class when the clone is expanded.

TGTGCCAGCAGTTTATTTCGACAGGTGGACGAGCAGTACTTC CASSLFRQVDEQYF TRBV27 NA TRBJ2-7 few
TGTGCCACCAGCAGAGTCGGGAGCTCCTACAATGAGCAGTTCTTC CATSRVGSSYNEQFF TRBV15 NA TRBJ2-1 NA
TGTGCCAGCAGGTCGACTAGCAGCTCCTACGAGCAGTACTTC CASRSTSSSYEQYF TRBV7-2 TRBD2 TRBJ2-7 NA
TGCGCCAGCAGCCAAGGGTGGGGGCCGGAGAACACTGAAGCTTTCTTT CASSQGWGPENTEAFF TRBV4-1 NA TRBJ1-1 NA
TGTGCCAGCAGTTACACAGGGGCGGATAATTCACCCCTCCACTTT CASSYTGADNSPLHF TRBV28 TRBD1 TRBJ1-6 NA
TGTGCCAGCAGCTTGGGGCAGGGGAACCAAGAGACCCAGTACTTC CASSLGQGNQETQYF TRBV5-4 NA TRBJ2-5 NA
TGTGCCAGCAGGCGAGGGGGATTGAACACTGAAGCTTTCTTT CASRRGGLNTEAFF TRBV28 NA TRBJ1-1 NA
TGTGCCACCAGTGATCCGGGGGGGGCTTTCTTT CATSDPGGAFF TRBV24-1 NA TRBJ1-1 NA
TGCAGCGTCGGTCAACCTACAGGGGCGAACTATGGCTACACCTTC CSVGQPTGANYGYTF TRBV29-1 TRBD1 TRBJ1-2 few
TGTGCCACCAGCAGAGATCGGGGCACTGAAGCTTTCTTT CATSRDRGTEAFF TRBV15 NA TRBJ1-1 NA
TGTGCCAGCAGCCAAGAAACCAGGGGAGGCTACACCTTC CASSQETRGGYTF TRBV3-1/TRBV3-2 NA TRBJ1-2 few